This T cell receptor beta chain was obtained from a study of control samples from healthy donors and cancer patients. TCRdb's copy holds only in-frame clones and misses some; the assay was immunoSEQ multiplex PCR. Here the sample spans more than 110,000 clones, 75% to 90% being singletons. The CDR3 is made up of 16 amino acids. V lost 3 bases, J lost 7 bases, and 10 bases stayed unmatched. Germline V gives CDR1 LGHDT, CDR2 YNNKEL (reference sequence). Material: blood. The sequence came from a woman in her 30s in good health. The J gene is TRBJ2-1, the V gene TRBV3-1 (or the pseudogene TRBV3-2); 9 bases agree with TRBD1. The CDR3 region has the DNA TGTGCCAGCAGCCAGGGTGCCGGGACAGGGCTTAATGAGCAGTTCTTC. It specifies CASSQGAGTGLNEQFF.